This T cell receptor beta chain was profiled in a study of blood T cell repertoires in COVID-19. Profiling relied on immunoSEQ multiplex PCR, and the TCRdb table lists in-frame clones only, not all of them. The data show 130,000 to 150,000 clones, 85% to 90% seen once. In Cohort 3, a recovered donor had either two negative PCRs, clearance, or symptom resolution. The V end lost 3 bases, the J end lost 2 bases, and 7 bases lay between the germline ends. The CDR3 runs to 13 residues. A note on this clone: This specimen includes other DNA sequences encoding the same CDR3.

Sequencing input: PBMCs or T cells enriched from blood (not recorded which). The TCR originated in a man aged 60 to 69 who had recovered from COVID-19. The chain carries TRBV12-3 or TRBV12-4 and TRBJ2-5; D unclear. CDR3 amino acids: CASSLVSQETQYF. CDR3 bases: TGTGCCAGCAGTTTGGTCAGTCAAGAGACCCAGTACTTC.